The 6 T cell receptor beta chains presented below share a single source sample, sequenced in a study of blood T cell repertoires in COVID-19. Only in-frame clones appear in the TCRdb table, and some are missing; sequencing was by immunoSEQ multiplex PCR. The sample has 150,000 to 200,000 clones; roughly 85% are singletons. Input material: peripheral blood. Receptors were obtained from a woman in her fifties or sixties with COVID-19, enrolled during active disease.

The V call is TRBV7-9, the J call TRBJ2-7; 10 nucleotides match TRBD2. Germline assignment: CDR1 SEHNR and CDR2 FQNEAQ (reference sequence). This CDR3 is 13 amino acids long. V shed 5 bases, J shed 7 bases, and the junction held 5 bases outside the gene matches. CDR3 amino acids: CASSPMTSGEQYF. CDR3 coding DNA: TGTGCCAGCAGCCCTATGACTAGCGGGGAGCAGTACTTC.

This chain joins TRBV2 and TRBJ2-7; D might be TRBD1 (8 bases). CDR3 length: 13 amino acids. V dropped 9 bases and J dropped 7 bases, with 19 bases sitting between them. In germline, CDR1 is SNHLY, CDR2 FYNNEI. CDR3 nucleotides: TGTGCCAGTAATGGGGAGGGGACAGGTGAGCAGTACTTC. This codes for CASNGEGTGEQYF.

The CDR3 DNA sequence: TGTGCCAGCAGCTCGACAGGGTTCGGTGAAAAACTGTTTTTT. This sequence encodes CASSSTGFGEKLFF. The chain couples TRBV7-9 to TRBJ1-4; TRBD1 matches 7 bases. After removal of 4 bases from V and 7 bases from J, the junction contained 6 bases not matched to a gene. Per the germline V gene, CDR1 is SEHNR and CDR2 is FQNEAQ (reference sequence). The CDR3 totals 14 residues.

This chain connects TRBV3-1 (or the pseudogene TRBV3-2) to TRBJ1-5; TRBD1 might be the D (5 bases). Trimming removed 5 bases at V and 4 bases at J, with 12 bases between. CDR3 length: 14 residues. Germline V gene data show CDR1 as LGHDT and CDR2 as YNNKEL (reference sequence). The DNA of the CDR3 is TGTGCCAGCAGCGCCATCGGGGGGAATCAGCCCCAGCATTTT. Translating gives CASSAIGGNQPQHF.

This chain links TRBV5-1 with TRBJ2-2, with 8 bases that match TRBD2. The CDR3 covers 16 residues. In germline, CDR1 is SGHRS, CDR2 YFSETQ. V was pared by 2 bases and J by 2 bases, with 5 bases of the junction left unmatched. Here the CDR3 DNA reads TGCGCCAGCAGCTTCCCGGGGGGGAGAAACACCGGGGAGCTGTTTTTT. Amino acid sequence: CASSFPGGRNTGELFF.

V and J are TRBV19 and TRBJ1-6; 7 bases are shared with TRBD1. Germline CDR1 reads LNHDA; CDR2 reads SQIVND (reference sequence). Trimming removed 6 bases from V and 6 bases from J; junction bases left unmatched: 2. This CDR3 comprises 13 residues. CDR3 amino acids: CASRQGGNSPLHF. The CDR3 DNA is TGTGCCAGTAGGCAGGGGGGTAATTCACCCCTCCACTTT.